The 27 T cell receptor beta chains reported below all come from one sample, sequenced in a study of beta chain features in type 1 diabetes. Investigators reverse transcribed all isolated RNA, so they sequenced expressed TCRB transcripts. Measured with immunoSEQ multiplex PCR; TCRdb has only the in-frame clones, and not every one. The sample has approximately 250,000 clones, roughly a tenth seen once. Broader study findings: Within each of all four CD4+ subsets, Type 1 diabetes patients had TCRB CDR3s that were moderately but significantly shorter.

These receptors are not linked to any known antigen. Input material: naive CD4+ T cells from blood. Source of these receptors: a young man with type 1 diabetes.

The chain has TRBV9 and TRBJ2-6; D remains ambiguous. This CDR3 has 14 residues. V was pared by 3 bases and J by 0 bases, with 4 bases between. The germline CDR1 and CDR2 sequences are SGDLS and YYNGEE. CDR3 coding DNA: TGTGCCAGCAGCGCGTACTCTGGGGCCAACGTCCTGACTTTC. It yields the protein CASSAYSGANVLTF.

This clone has more than one count but fewer than ten. The rearrangement links TRBV7-9 to TRBJ1-5; 7 positions match TRBD1. J gave up 5 bases and V 5 bases, and 9 bases lay outside the gene matches. Germline CDR1 and CDR2: SEHNR and FQNEAQ (reference sequence). The CDR3 extends over 15 amino acids. The CDR3 sequence: CASSLQGGGHQPQHF. The CDR3 coding sequence is TGTGCCAGCAGCCTGCAAGGAGGGGGCCATCAGCCCCAGCATTTT. The variable domain in full, with the rest retrieved from reference TRBV7-9 and TRBJ1-5, is DTGVSQNPRHKITKRGQNVTFRCDPISEHNRLYWYRQTLGQGPEFLTYFQNEAQLEKSRLLSDRFSAERPKGSFSTLEIQRTEQGDSAMYLCASSLQGGGHQPQHFGDGTRLSIL.

This clone has only a few counts. The V and J genes are TRBV7-2 and TRBJ2-5, with TRBD1 matching 7 bases. The germline V gene has CDR1 SGHTA and CDR2 FQGNSA. V was clipped by 5 bases and J by 4 bases; unmatched bases: 7. The CDR3 sequence is 14 residues long. Written as DNA, the CDR3 is TGTGCCAGCAGCAATCACAGGGGAGCAGAGACCCAGTACTTC. Translating it yields CASSNHRGAETQYF.

The V and J genes are TRBV25-1 and TRBJ2-1; 9 nucleotides align to TRBD2. Losses at the gene ends were 3 bases for V and 0 bases for J; bases not matched to a gene: 6. The V gene's germline CDR1 is MGHDK and CDR2 SYGVNS. The CDR3 runs 17 residues. CDR3: CASSDQAGGSSYNEQFF. The CDR3 nucleotides read TGTGCCAGCAGTGATCAGGCGGGGGGGAGCTCCTACAATGAGCAGTTCTTC.

This clone was counted only a few times. Other DNA sequences of this sample code for an identical CDR3. The chain uses TRBV6-5 and TRBJ2-3; TRBD1 matches at 7 bases. V lost 6 bases to trimming and J lost 3 bases; unmatched junction nucleotides: 3. The CDR3 extends over 13 amino acids. Per the germline V gene, CDR1 is MNHEY and CDR2 is SVGAGI. The CDR3 protein is CASSPTGTDTQYF. CDR3 nucleotides: TGTGCCAGCAGCCCGACAGGGACAGATACGCAGTATTTT.

This chain connects TRBV4-2 to TRBJ1-2; D is possibly TRBD1 (5 bases). CDR3 size: 13 residues. V lost 4 bases, J lost 2 bases, and 8 bases lay in between. Germline CDR1 LGHNA, CDR2 YNFKEQ. The CDR3: CASSLTANYGYTF. The DNA of the CDR3 is TGTGCCAGCAGCCTGACAGCGAACTATGGCTACACCTTC.

The gene calls are TRBV19 and TRBJ2-1; 9 bases map to TRBD1. V lost 5 bases, J lost 8 bases, and 16 bases stayed unmatched. The CDR3 covers 17 residues. Germline CDR1 LNHDA, CDR2 SQIVND (reference sequence). The CDR3 is CASSLSGGDRAWDEQFF. The CDR3, as DNA: TGTGCCAGTAGTCTTTCCGGAGGGGACAGGGCATGGGATGAGCAGTTCTTC.

The chain carries TRBV2 and TRBJ1-2, with TRBD1 as a possible D gene (5 bases). This CDR3 has 15 residues. In germline, CDR1 is SNHLY, CDR2 FYNNEI. V shed 0 bases and J shed 7 bases, with 15 bases lying between them. The CDR3 loop reads CASSEAHQGTAGYTF. CDR3 coding DNA: TGTGCCAGCAGTGAAGCGCACCAGGGCACGGCTGGCTACACCTTC. Filled out from reference TRBV2 and TRBJ1-2, the complete variable domain reads EPEVTQTPSHQVTQMGQEVILRCVPISNHLYFYWYRQILGQKVEFLVSFYNNEISEKSEIFDDQFSVERPDGSNFTLKIRSTKLEDSAMYFCASSEAHQGTAGYTFGSGTRLTVV.

The V gene is TRBV7-3, the J gene TRBJ1-1; the D gene is possibly TRBD1 (6 bases). Trimming pared 5 bases from V and 4 bases from J, leaving 17 bases between. The CDR3 is 15 residues long. Looked up from germline, CDR1 is SGHTA and CDR2 is FQGTGA. The CDR3 DNA is TGTGCCAGCAGCCCCCGGAGGGGGGGAGCCACTGAAGCTTTCTTT. This codes for CASSPRRGGATEAFF.

Worth noting for this clone: The identical CDR3 is also encoded by other nucleotide sequences in the sample. The gene calls are TRBV7-2 and TRBJ1-1; 11 positions match TRBD1. The V gene's germline CDR1 is SGHTA and CDR2 FQGNSA. This CDR3 region has 15 residues. The trim removed 2 bases at V and 4 bases at J, leaving 3 bases unmatched. Here the CDR3 reads CASSLTGTGGTEAFF. The CDR3 coding sequence is TGTGCCAGCAGCTTAACGGGGACAGGGGGCACTGAAGCTTTCTTT.

The rearrangement joins TRBV10-2 to TRBJ2-7, with 13 bases matching TRBD2. There are 15 residues in the CDR3. Looked up from germline, CDR1 is WSHSY and CDR2 is SAAADI. Unmatched junction bases numbered 1, after V lost 3 bases and J lost 2 bases. The CDR3 is CASSETSGGAYEQYF. CDR3 in DNA: TGCGCCAGCAGTGAAACTAGCGGGGGGGCCTACGAGCAGTACTTC.

The chain is built from TRBV5-1 and TRBJ2-2; 8 nucleotides align to TRBD2. This CDR3 comprises 15 residues. V dropped 4 bases and J dropped 0; count of bases not matched to a gene: 2. Per the germline V gene, CDR1 is SGHRS and CDR2 is YFSETQ. CDR3 DNA: TGCGCCAGCAGCCCGGGACTAGCGAACACCGGGGAGCTGTTTTTT. This gives the protein CASSPGLANTGELFF.

V usage is TRBV6-1 and J usage is TRBJ2-7; 7 positions match TRBD1. The CDR3 loop spans 14 amino acids. CDR1 and CDR2 (germline): MNHNS, SASEGT. The ends lost 10 bases at V and 0 bases at J; junction bases unmatched: 9. The CDR3 reads CAISGTVPSYEQYF. CDR3 nucleotides: TGTGCCATATCCGGGACAGTTCCCTCCTACGAGCAGTACTTC.

This clone appeared a few times. This chain links TRBV21-1 with TRBJ2-5; TRBD1 is the table's D call, not checked against the DNA. TRBV21-1 is a known pseudogene. This CDR3 contains 16 residues. As DNA, the CDR3 is TGTGCCAGCAGTCCTGGGGCAGGGAATTGTCAAGAGACCCAGTACTTC. Translating gives CASSPGAGNCQETQYF.

There are a few counts of this clone. The genes are TRBV6-1 and TRBJ2-7; 11 bases map to TRBD2. CDR1 is MNHNS and CDR2 is SASEGT in the germline V gene. This CDR3 region has 13 residues. V lost 7 bases and J lost 3; bases outside the gene matches: 2. In DNA, the CDR3 is TGTGCCAGCACTCTAGCGGGGGGCTACGAGCAGTACTTC. Its translation: CASTLAGGYEQYF.

The chain combines TRBV6-6 with TRBJ1-6; 11 nucleotides align to TRBD1. The CDR3 loop spans 16 amino acids. CDR1 and CDR2 (germline): MNHNY, SVGAGI (reference sequence). The V segment lost 5 bases and the J segment 7 bases; nucleotides outside the gene matches: 7. The DNA of the CDR3 is TGTGCCAGCAGTCGCGGGGACAGGGGGTGGAATTCACCCCTCCACTTT. Protein product: CASSRGDRGWNSPLHF.

This clone was detected a few times. In DNA, the CDR3 is TGTGCCAGCAGTTCAAGACAGGGGACCCCCTACGAGCAGTACTTC. Amino acid sequence: CASSSRQGTPYEQYF. The genes are TRBV6-6 and TRBJ2-7, with TRBD1 matching 8 bases. The CDR3 loop spans 15 amino acids. Germline trimming cut 4 bases from V and 2 bases from J; bases unmatched to any gene: 7. Germline CDR1 reads MNHNY; CDR2 reads SVGAGI (reference sequence).

This clone was counted a few times. The chain joins TRBV2 to TRBJ1-6; D unresolved. The CDR3 loop spans 13 amino acids. V lost 6 bases to trimming and J lost 6 bases, with 9 bases between them. Looked up from germline, CDR1 is SNHLY and CDR2 is FYNNEI. For the CDR3, the DNA is TGTGCCAGCAGCTACAGCCCTAATTCACCCCTCCACTTT. Translation gives CASSYSPNSPLHF. Based on the CDR3 plus reference TRBV2 and TRBJ1-6, the full variable domain is EPEVTQTPSHQVTQMGQEVILRCVPISNHLYFYWYRQILGQKVEFLVSFYNNEISEKSEIFDDQFSVERPDGSNFTLKIRSTKLEDSAMYFCASSYSPNSPLHFGNGTRLTVT.

This clone occurred a few times. The rearrangement joins TRBV29-1 to TRBJ1-1; 7 bases line up with TRBD1. In germline, CDR1 is SQVTM, CDR2 ANQGSEA. V shed 6 bases and J 6 bases; nucleotides not matched to a gene: 7. This CDR3 has 12 residues. The CDR3 is CSVGQPGAEAFF. CDR3 coding DNA: TGCAGCGTGGGACAGCCCGGGGCTGAAGCTTTCTTT.

This clone was counted only a few times. The chain has TRBV5-1 and TRBJ1-1, with a weak D call TRBD1 (6 bases). Trimming removed 1 base at V and 1 base at J, with 8 bases between. The germline V gene encodes CDR1 SGHRS and CDR2 YFSETQ. The CDR3 spans 14 residues. DNA for the CDR3: TGCGCCAGCAGCTTGAAACAGGGGAACACTGAAGCTTTCTTT. Translated: CASSLKQGNTEAFF.

This sequence joins TRBV5-6 and TRBJ2-1; no clear D. The CDR3 is 13 residues long. The germline V gene has CDR1 SGHDT and CDR2 YYEEEE. The germline V and J ends were trimmed by 6 bases and 10 bases, with 17 bases remaining between them. The CDR3 protein is CASTDGAKREQFF. CDR3 DNA: TGTGCCAGCACCGACGGTGCGAAGAGGGAGCAGTTCTTC. The whole variable domain, remainder taken from reference TRBV5-6 and TRBJ2-1, is DAGVTQSPTHLIKTRGQQVTLRCSPKSGHDTVSWYQQALGQGPQFIFQYYEEEERQRGNFPDRFSGHQFPNYSSELNVNALLLGDSALYLCASTDGAKREQFFGPGTRLTVL.

The rearrangement joins TRBV2 to TRBJ1-1; no reliable D call. In germline, CDR1 is SNHLY, CDR2 FYNNEI. The CDR3 contains 14 residues. V lost 2 bases and J lost 1, with 8 bases in between. The CDR3 nucleotides are TGTGCCAGCAGTGAAAGGGAGACGAACACTGAAGCTTTCTTT. Its protein is CASSERETNTEAFF.

Only a few counts were recorded for this clone. The chain recombines TRBV5-4 with TRBJ1-1, with 7 bases fitting TRBD1. Germline V gene sequence: CDR1 SGHNT, CDR2 YYREEE (reference sequence). CDR3 length: 15 residues. Unmatched junction bases numbered 6, after V lost 4 bases and J lost 0 bases. CDR3 amino acids: CASSHGQEMNTEAFF. The CDR3 DNA follows: TGTGCCAGCAGCCACGGACAGGAGATGAACACTGAAGCTTTCTTT.

This clone was seen a few times. This chain joins TRBV7-6 and TRBJ2-5; D is ambiguous. Trimming cost V 0 bases and J 4 bases, with 9 bases left between them. Germline V lookup: CDR1 SGHVS, CDR2 FNYEAQ. The CDR3 contains 14 residues. As DNA, the CDR3 is TGTGCCAGCAGCTTAGCGGGCCTACCAGAGACCCAGTACTTC. It specifies CASSLAGLPETQYF.

This clone was found a few times. The V gene is TRBV9, the J gene TRBJ2-1; 11 nucleotides line up with TRBD1. The V segment lost 5 bases and the J segment 1 base; nucleotides outside the gene matches: 5. The germline V gene has CDR1 SGDLS and CDR2 YYNGEE. The CDR3 spans 16 residues. The chain's CDR3 is CASSKGQGGSYNEQFF. For the CDR3, the DNA is TGTGCCAGCAGTAAGGGACAGGGGGGGTCCTACAATGAGCAGTTCTTC.

A few counts support this clone. V and J are TRBV9 and TRBJ2-3; D remains ambiguous. The V end was cut by 0 bases, the J end by 2 bases, with 7 bases between. Germline lookup yields CDR1 SGDLS and CDR2 YYNGEE. The CDR3 runs 14 residues. The CDR3 is CASSVGSLTDTQYF. The CDR3 nucleotides are TGTGCCAGCAGCGTAGGGAGTCTCACAGATACGCAGTATTTT.

The chain links TRBV11-1 to TRBJ2-1; TRBD2 matches 7 bases. This CDR3 comprises 15 residues. V trimming: 5 bases; J trimming: 7 bases; junction bases outside the gene matches: 11. Germline V gene sequence: CDR1 SGHAT, CDR2 FQDESV (reference sequence). Here the CDR3 DNA reads TGTGCCAGCAGCACCAAAGCGGGGCGCGGGAATGAGCAGTTCTTC. It is translated as CASSTKAGRGNEQFF.